This paragraph covers one T cell receptor beta chain sequence. Its antigen is unknown. The V gene lost 3 bases and the J gene lost 2 bases, with 7 bases spanning the gap. Germline CDR1 reads MNHNS; CDR2 reads SASEGT. The CDR3 sequence is 14 residues long. The data belong to a study of post-analysis software for immune sequencing data. Study-level findings and limits: Compared with controls, patients had more of about 5 TRBV segments, including TRBV5-6, TRBV5-1 and TRBV20-1. F measure grouped same-batch samples tightly together.

Unique molecular identifiers were carried by the TCR beta cDNA libraries. Input of roughly 1 to 11 million T cells yielded 500,000 to 650,000 cDNA molecules. One entry per CDR3 protein results from TCRdb running MiXCR on the PCR reads. Of 600,000 to 750,000 distinct CDR3 sequences listed, roughly three fifths are singletons. The chain is built from TRBV6-1 and TRBJ1-4; no definite D call. The sequence was collected from a girl aged 2 to 10 with multiple sclerosis. Sequencing was performed on blood. The CDR3 sequence is CASSELSTNEKLFF. CDR3 DNA: TGTGCCAGCAGTGAGTTATCTACTAATGAAAAACTGTTTTTT.